In this sample, the clone carrying this T cell receptor (beta chain) turned up a few times. This entry comes from a study of regulatory T cells in long-lasting Graves disease. Study information: Less than 3 months of antithyroid drugs had been taken by newly diagnosed Graves' patients.

The time point here: newly diagnosed GD, antithyroid drugs for less than 3 months. Generation of the TCR library employed RNA extracted from PBMCs. This CDR3 has 13 amino acids. CDR1 is GTSNPN and CDR2 is SVGIG in the germline V gene (reference sequence). V was cut by 1 base and J by 2 bases, with 8 bases left in between. Combining iRepertoire HTBI primers with Arm-PCR of CDR3 regions, the authors built TCR beta libraries. TCRdb ran MiXCR on the multiplex PCR reads and lists one entry per CDR3 protein. The sample contains fewer than 650,000 distinct CDR3 sequences, about 16% of which appear only once. These records were also assigned to another study, of T cells in Graves' hyperthyroidism and ophthalmopathy. That work states: HTBI primers drove first-round RT-PCR of the TCR CDR3. Researchers found most expanded thyroid clonotypes above 0.001 in blood as well.

The chain employs TRBV30 and TRBJ1-2, with D uncertain. Sample: peripheral blood mononuclear cells (PBMCs), taken at new diagnosis, from a patient treated with antithyroid drugs. The sequence was collected from a man between 18 and 35 years old with Graves disease. The CDR3 DNA reads as TGTGCCTGGAGTGCCAGACCGAACTATGGCTACACCTTC. Its protein product is CAWSARPNYGYTF.